The source of this TCR beta chain is a study of T cells expressing NK-cell markers (dated by TCRdb to about 2020). Turning to the overall study: TCR beta-chain repertoires were profiled in sorted CD3+CD56+NKG2C+, CD3+CD56+NKG2C- and CD3+CD56-NKG2C+ T-cell subsets from about 8 donors. Among the eight sequenced donors, seven were HCMV-seropositive and one was HCMV-seronegative. All eight donors whose samples were sequenced were randomly selected healthy volunteers, three of them men and five women. Sequencing of the libraries produced 2 x 150 bp reads on Illumina HiSeq 2000/2500, MiSeq or NextSeq. What the study reported, not specific to this receptor: Those dominant clonotypes were again the most abundant among CD3+CD56-NKG2C+ cells in a handful of donors, at about 25-60.1%. In over five donors, the dominant CD3+CD56+NKG2C+ clonotypes were among the top 10 CD8+ clonotypes and accounted for roughly 1.0-7.5% of CD8+ T cells. Whether the expanded NKG2C-expressing T cell clones were specific for HCMV antigens was left unclear.

HCMV-specific IgG was detected in serum with a commercial ELISA kit to determine HCMV serostatus. Peripheral blood mononuclear cells were isolated from blood by Ficoll density gradient centrifugation. Sequenced using an Illumina HiSeq 2000. TCR beta cDNA libraries were made by 5'RACE template switching that added a universal primer site and unique molecular identifiers. Synthesis of cDNA was primed from the TCR beta constant segment and was followed by two consecutive PCR amplification steps. As for the authors' bioinformatics: MIGEC was used to demultiplex reads and group the reads by UMI, and MiTCR was used to assemble and quantify clonotypes. To exclude erroneous sequences, any TCR cDNA sequence not supported by at least two reads was discarded. The tcR package was used for downstream repertoire analysis, with clonotypes matched between fractions based on CDR3 nucleotide sequence plus V segment. VDJmatch was used to annotate antigen specificity against VDJdb, with one amino acid substitution in CDR3 permitted. The reads underwent TCRdb reprocessing, giving one record for each CDR3 protein sequence and no DNA. In this record, the V and J calls reflect TCRdb's handling and not the investigators' own analysis. In this sample's table one finds roughly 390,000 distinct CDR3 sequences. The biggest ten clones account for about 10% of the sample.

Comment on this clonotype: The antigen it recognizes is unknown.

Sample: blood T cells: a sorted CD56 or NKG2C T cell subset, CD4+ or CD8+ T cells, or bulk PBMC T cells (not recorded which). The TCR was taken from a woman in her 50s in good health. Donor details come from another sample of the same person, matched by shared clones.

The CDR3 region has the sequence CSASRLAGNTDTQYF. The sequence links TRBV20-1 to TRBJ2-3; there is no DNA to check the TCRdb D call of TRBD2. CDR1 and CDR2 (DFQATT, SNEGSKA) derive from the germline V gene (reference sequence). From its cysteine to its phenylalanine, the CDR3 spans 15 amino acids. The protein alone is recorded here.